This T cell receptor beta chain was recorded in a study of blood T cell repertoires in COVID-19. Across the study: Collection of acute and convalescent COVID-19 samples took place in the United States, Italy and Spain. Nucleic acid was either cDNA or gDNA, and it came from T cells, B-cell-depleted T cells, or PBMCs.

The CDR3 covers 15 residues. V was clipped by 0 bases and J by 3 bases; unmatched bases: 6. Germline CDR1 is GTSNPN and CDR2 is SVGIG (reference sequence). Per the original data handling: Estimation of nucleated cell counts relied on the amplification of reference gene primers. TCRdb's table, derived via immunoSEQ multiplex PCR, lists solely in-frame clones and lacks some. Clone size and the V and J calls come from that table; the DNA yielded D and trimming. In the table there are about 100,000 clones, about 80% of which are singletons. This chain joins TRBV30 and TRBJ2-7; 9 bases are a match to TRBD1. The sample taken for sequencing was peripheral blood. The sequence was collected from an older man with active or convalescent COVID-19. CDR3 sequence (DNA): TGTGCCTGGAGTGTACGTGGACAGGGGTACTACGAGCAGTACTTC. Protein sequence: CAWSVRGQGYYEQYF. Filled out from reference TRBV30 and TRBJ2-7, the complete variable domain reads SQTIHQWPATLVQPVGSPLSLECTVEGTSNPNLYWYRQAAGRGLQLLFYSVGIGQISSEVPQNLSASRPQDRQFILSSKKLLLSDSGFYLCAWSVRGQGYYEQYFGPGTRLTVT.